A single sample gave rise to the 11 T cell receptor beta chains below, sequenced in a study of T-cell memory formation after mild COVID-19. Via MiXCR, TCRdb re-called the 5' RACE reads, giving one row per CDR3 protein. The sample includes some 190,000 distinct CDR3 sequences, 16% of them seen just once. Sequenced material: PBMCs or a T cell subset sorted from them (not recorded which). These receptors all stem from an adult woman who had mild COVID-19 (a few samples of this study predate the infection). Cell type and time point are not known.

This clonotype was detected only a few times. The chain links TRBV5-5 to TRBJ2-3; D may be TRBD2 (6 bases). The CDR3 spans 16 residues. Trimming stripped 0 bases from V and 4 bases from J, with 15 bases between. Germline CDR1 and CDR2: SGHKS and YYEKEE (reference sequence). The chain's CDR3 is CASSLAGAQKADTQYF. DNA for the CDR3: TGTGCCAGCAGCTTGGCGGGAGCACAGAAGGCAGATACGCAGTATTTT.

In this sample, this clonotype turned up many times. The chain links TRBV4-3 to TRBJ2-7; 8 bases are a match to TRBD2. The CDR3 consists of 17 residues. Germline values: CDR1 LGHNA, CDR2 YSLEER. The J segment lost 2 bases and the V segment lost 0 bases, leaving 9 bases of the junction unmatched. Here the CDR3 reads CASSQEPPGGATYEQYF. CDR3 DNA sequence: TGCGCCAGCAGCCAAGAACCCCCGGGGGGGGCGACCTACGAGCAGTACTTC.

This clonotype was observed a handful of times. V and J are TRBV7-8 and TRBJ2-7; 7 bases are a match to TRBD1. Germline V gene data show CDR1 as SGHVS and CDR2 as FQNEAQ. CDR3 length equals 13 residues. The J segment lost 5 bases and the V segment lost 5 bases, leaving 6 bases of the junction unmatched. CDR3 DNA: TGTGCCAGCAGCCCCCTAACAGGGGACGAGCAGTACTTC. Amino acid sequence: CASSPLTGDEQYF.

This chain uses TRBV5-1 with TRBJ1-2, with D unclear. The ends were cut back, 0 bases at V and 4 bases at J, with 10 bases in the middle. The CDR3 is 14 residues long. The germline V gene encodes CDR1 SGHRS and CDR2 YFSETQ. The CDR3 spells CASSLDYDSYGYTF. The CDR3 DNA is TGCGCCAGCAGCTTGGATTATGACTCCTATGGCTACACCTTC.

This sequence joins TRBV5-6 and TRBJ1-1; 7 bases line up with TRBD1. The CDR3 extends over 18 amino acids. V lost 5 bases, J lost 3 bases, and 19 bases stayed unmatched. Per germline, CDR1 SGHDT and CDR2 YYEEEE. This chain's CDR3 is CASRSRGGTAIGDTEAFF. In DNA form, the CDR3 reads TGTGCCAGCAGATCCAGGGGTGGGACAGCAATCGGGGACACTGAAGCTTTCTTT.

CDR3 residues: CSVRAGTDNSPLHF. The CDR3 region has the DNA TGCAGCGTGAGAGCCGGGACAGATAATTCACCCCTCCACTTT. The chain carries TRBV29-1 and TRBJ1-6; 7 nucleotides line up with TRBD1. After removal of 6 bases from V and 5 bases from J, the junction contained 7 bases not matched to a gene. CDR3 length: 14 residues. Germline lookup yields CDR1 SQVTM and CDR2 ANQGSEA.

This clonotype has more than one count but fewer than ten. The chain has TRBV11-2 and TRBJ2-2, with D possibly TRBD1 on 6 matching bases. CDR3 length: 15 amino acids. V gave up 5 bases and J gave up 3 bases, with 13 bases separating them. Looked up from germline, CDR1 is SGHAT and CDR2 is FQNNGV. The CDR3 sequence: CASSTGTLYTGELFF. In DNA, the CDR3 is TGTGCCAGCAGCACCGGGACACTGTACACCGGGGAGCTGTTTTTT.

This clonotype was counted a few times. The V gene is TRBV5-1, the J gene TRBJ1-2; D remains ambiguous. The CDR3 contains 13 residues. The germline V and J ends were trimmed by 1 base and 0 bases, with 4 bases remaining between them. Germline V gene data show CDR1 as SGHRS and CDR2 as YFSETQ. For the CDR3, the DNA is TGCGCCAGCAGCTTGAAAACTAACTATGGCTACACCTTC. It yields the protein CASSLKTNYGYTF.

This chain uses TRBV29-1 with TRBJ2-2; D is unclear. There are 13 residues in the CDR3. V was cut by 3 bases and J by 0 bases, with 5 bases left in between. Germline V gene sequence: CDR1 SQVTM, CDR2 ANQGSEA. CDR3 sequence reads: CSVDTTNTGELFF. CDR3 nucleotide sequence: TGCAGCGTTGATACGACGAACACCGGGGAGCTGTTTTTT.

This clonotype came up a few times. V gene TRBV24-1 combines with J gene TRBJ1-5; D ambiguous. The germline V gene has CDR1 KGHDR and CDR2 SFDVKD. Between the trimmed V and J ends, which lost 2 bases and 6 bases, there was a span of 10 bases. The CDR3 has 14 residues. The CDR3 spells CATSDSRSPQPQHF. The CDR3 region has the DNA TGTGCCACCAGTGATTCCAGATCCCCTCAGCCCCAGCATTTT.

The J gene is TRBJ1-5, the V gene TRBV7-9; D may be TRBD1 (6 bases). CDR1 and CDR2 from the germline V gene are SEHNR and FQNEAQ (reference sequence). Trimming cost V 0 bases and J 5 bases, with 14 bases left between them. CDR3 length: 16 amino acids. CDR3 sequence reads: CASSLARGEWDQPQHF. The CDR3 DNA reads as TGTGCCAGCAGCTTAGCGAGGGGGGAATGGGATCAGCCCCAGCATTTT.